This T cell receptor beta chain appears in the sequencing data of a study of CD8 T cells in ankylosing spondylitis (dated by TCRdb to the late 2010s). Broadly, across the study: The study profiled T cell receptor beta repertoires in healthy donors and ankylosing spondylitis patients to find disease-linked TCR variants. The whole study cohort included over 85 healthy donors and 25 ankylosing spondylitis patients. Peripheral blood was sampled, and synovial fluid was also collected from ankylosing spondylitis patients.

TCRdb names Illumina HiSeq 2500 as the instrument used. Quantitative 5'-RACE with molecular barcodes was used to prepare TCR beta libraries. The published analysis was carried out like this. A new computational method, built on a probabilistic model of VDJ rearrangement, was used to identify disease-linked TCR variants. TCRdb reprocessed the public reads (quality trimming at Q25 with fastp, clone calling with MiXCR) and kept in-frame beta chains. Records with the same CDR3 protein are collapsed into one entry carrying the most frequent genes and DNA. V and J calls and clone size were set by TCRdb, not the authors. This sample has 750,000 to 850,000 distinct CDR3 sequences in its table, and approximately 10% of those were observed once. 0.51% of the sample goes to the ten largest clones. This clonotype was counted a few times. The antigen it recognizes is unknown. Qualities for individual bases were not recorded, and no much larger clone is one base off.

The paper's findings and limits, for the study overall: A CD8+ phenotype was shown by the disease-linked clones, which were found at relatively low frequencies in peripheral blood. Some TCR beta motif variants had previously been reported in synovial fluid and blood of reactive arthritis patients, which suggested common disease-initiation mechanisms. The disease-linked clones were reported as significantly enriched in matched synovial fluid samples from ankylosing spondylitis patients. Blood from ankylosing spondylitis patients appeared to be characterized by a TCR beta motif made up of several highly homologous amino acid variants.

The TCR comes from a male donor with ankylosing spondylitis. The specimen sequenced was blood, either unsorted or a sorted T cell fraction (not recorded which).

The nucleotides read TGTGCCAGCAGATTTTACAGGGCGCACGAGCAGTACTTC. It specifies CASRFYRAHEQYF. This chain is built from TRBV27 and TRBJ2-7; 6 matching bases give a weak D call of TRBD1. CDR3 length: 13 amino acids, cysteine to phenylalanine. Only the CDR3 portion is preserved as DNA: 39 bases, with reading frame beginning at the first base. V is shortened by 6 bases, J by 5 bases, and the region joining them spans 14 bases. For CDR1 and CDR2, the germline V gene (reference sequence) lists MNHEY and SMNVEV.